The entry below describes one T cell receptor beta chain. This sample stems from a study of OX40 agonist ivuxolimab in advanced cancers. The assay was immunoSEQ multiplex PCR, and TCRdb's table has in-frame clones only and misses some. The data show approximately 67,000 clones, 90% to 95% seen once. This clonotype originated in an adult with an advanced solid tumor such as melanoma, head and neck, liver or kidney cancer. The sample here was CD4+ or CD8+ T cells sorted from blood, taken in a trial of the OX40 agonist ivuxolimab.

CDR3 sequence reads: CASTLRSSYNSPLHF. The CDR3 region has the DNA TGTGCCAGCACCTTGAGGAGCTCCTATAATTCACCCCTCCACTTT. This rearrangement joins TRBV6-5 to TRBJ1-6; D not resolved. The V end was cut by 7 bases, the J end by 0 bases, with 10 bases between. CDR3 size: 15 residues. The germline CDR1 and CDR2 sequences are MNHEY and SVGAGI.